Following are 29 T cell receptor beta chains from one sample sequenced in a study of blood T cells in healthy people across ages. Next came a second PCR, run for roughly 6 to 11 cycles, which used a sample-barcoded 5' primer along with a J-beta primer mix. TCRdb ran MiXCR on the 5' RACE reads and lists one entry per CDR3 protein. The sample lists approximately 2,000,000 distinct CDR3 sequences, around 42% seen once, with roughly 23% in the top ten. Sequenced: blood. The receptors were gathered from a human donor in good health.

DNA for the CDR3: TGCAGTGCTAGAGCCCCGTCCTGGGGCACTGAAGCTTTCTTT. As protein: CSARAPSWGTEAFF. The rearrangement joins TRBV20-1 to TRBJ1-1, with no clear D. The germline V gene encodes CDR1 DFQATT and CDR2 SNEGSKA (reference sequence). The CDR3 sequence is 14 residues long. V lost 1 base to trimming and J lost 4 bases, with 13 bases between them.

The chain combines TRBV2 with TRBJ1-5; D remains ambiguous. Trimming removed 7 bases from V and 4 bases from J, with 11 bases in between. Germline lookup yields CDR1 SNHLY and CDR2 FYNNEI. The CDR3 extends over 13 amino acids. CDR3: CASTPAPNQPQHF. The CDR3 DNA reads as TGTGCCAGCACTCCTGCCCCGAATCAGCCCCAGCATTTT.

The chain combines TRBV5-1 with TRBJ1-2, with 7 nucleotides matching TRBD1. Germline V lookup: CDR1 SGHRS, CDR2 YFSETQ. The CDR3 totals 14 residues. V lost 4 bases and J lost 4; bases outside the gene matches: 7. CDR3 in DNA: TGCGCCAGCAGCCGGAGGGACAGCGTCTATGGCTACACCTTC. This translates into CASSRRDSVYGYTF.

This chain links TRBV12-3 or TRBV12-4 with TRBJ1-5; 7 bases are shared with TRBD1. The CDR3 sequence is 17 residues long. The J segment lost 1 base and the V segment lost 6 bases, leaving 12 bases of the junction unmatched. The CDR3 here is CASRKDRDHRSNQPQHF. DNA of the CDR3: TGTGCCAGCAGAAAAGACAGGGACCACAGGAGCAATCAGCCCCAGCATTTT.

The V gene is TRBV7-9, the J gene TRBJ1-1; D may be TRBD1 (5 bases). Per germline, CDR1 SEHNR and CDR2 FQNEAQ (reference sequence). The CDR3 has 16 amino acids. Trimming left V 3 bases short and J 3 bases short, with 17 bases between. The CDR3 DNA follows: TGTGCCAGCAGCTTCCCACCTTCGGGGGGAGACACTGAAGCTTTCTTT. Translation gives CASSFPPSGGDTEAFF.

This clonotype was observed a few times. The chain couples TRBV29-1 to TRBJ2-5; D is possibly TRBD1 (6 bases). The CDR3 consists of 15 residues. Trimming left V 5 bases short and J 2 bases short, with 18 bases between. From germline, CDR1 is SQVTM and CDR2 ANQGSEA. The CDR3 region has the DNA TGCAGCGTTCCCCCATTTGGGGGCAAACAAGAGACCCAGTACTTC. Amino acids: CSVPPFGGKQETQYF.

The chain links TRBV12-3 or TRBV12-4 to TRBJ1-2; D is unclear. V was pared by 1 base and J by 0 bases, with 9 bases between. The CDR3 totals 15 residues. The CDR3 nucleotides read TGTGCCAGCAGTTTAGTATTGGAAGCTAACTATGGCTACACCTTC. This gives the protein CASSLVLEANYGYTF.

The rearrangement joins TRBV3-1 to TRBJ1-1; 7 bases are a match to TRBD1. V gave up 5 bases and J gave up 8 bases; unmatched junction bases: 5. The CDR3 consists of 12 residues. Germline V lookup: CDR1 LGHDT, CDR2 YNNKEL (reference sequence). The CDR3 region has the DNA TGTGCCAGCAGCGATCCGGGACAGGAAGCTTTCTTT. Protein sequence: CASSDPGQEAFF.

This clonotype was counted ten times or more. The chain employs TRBV15 and TRBJ1-4; 11 bases align to TRBD1. This CDR3 spans 16 amino acids. Trimming took 3 bases from V and 7 from J; bases not matched to a gene: 7. The germline V gene has CDR1 LNHNV and CDR2 YYDKDF (reference sequence). CDR3 loop: CATSRETGTGGEKLFF. Written as DNA, the CDR3 is TGTGCCACCAGCAGGGAAACTGGGACAGGGGGTGAAAAACTGTTTTTT.

The chain links TRBV6-6 to TRBJ1-1; 7 bases are a match to TRBD1. The ends lost 4 bases at V and 5 bases at J; junction bases unmatched: 10. Germline V gene lookup returns CDR1 MNHNY and CDR2 SVGAGI (reference sequence). This CDR3 is built from 15 residues. The CDR3 sequence is CASSLIGGARTEAFF. The CDR3 DNA sequence: TGTGCCAGCAGTTTAATAGGGGGCGCAAGGACTGAAGCTTTCTTT.

This rearrangement joins TRBV5-6 to TRBJ2-1; 7 bases agree with TRBD1. V lost 4 bases to trimming and J lost 6 bases; unmatched junction nucleotides: 13. The CDR3 covers 16 residues. Germline V CDR1 and CDR2: SGHDT, YYEEEE. The CDR3 protein is CASSPTSGQLGNEQFF. CDR3 nucleotide sequence: TGTGCCAGCAGCCCAACTTCGGGACAGCTGGGCAATGAGCAGTTCTTC. Based on the CDR3 plus reference TRBV5-6 and TRBJ2-1, the full variable domain is DAGVTQSPTHLIKTRGQQVTLRCSPKSGHDTVSWYQQALGQGPQFIFQYYEEEERQRGNFPDRFSGHQFPNYSSELNVNALLLGDSALYLCASSPTSGQLGNEQFFGPGTRLTVL.

The DNA for the CDR3 is TGTGCCAGCAGTCCAACTAGCGGGGGGTCCACAGATACGCAGTATTTT. Protein sequence: CASSPTSGGSTDTQYF. The chain has TRBV12-3 or TRBV12-4 and TRBJ2-3; 12 nucleotides agree with TRBD2. The V and J ends lost 5 bases and 2 bases, in that order; junction bases with no gene match: 5. The CDR3 runs to 16 residues.

In this sample, this clonotype turned up a few times. V and J are TRBV15 and TRBJ2-1; 8 bases agree with TRBD1. This CDR3 spans 14 amino acids. Per the germline V gene, CDR1 is LNHNV and CDR2 is YYDKDF (reference sequence). J lost 8 bases, V lost 5 bases, and 8 bases had no gene match. In nucleotides, the CDR3 is TGTGCCACCAGCTCCGGACAGGGTGTTGATGAGCAGTTCTTC. The encoded protein is CATSSGQGVDEQFF.

This clonotype came up a few times. This chain uses TRBV7-8 with TRBJ1-2; 10 bases are shared with TRBD1. CDR1 and CDR2 from the germline V gene are SGHVS and FQNEAQ. This CDR3 has 13 residues. The trim removed 5 bases at V and 7 bases at J, leaving 4 bases unmatched. DNA for the CDR3: TGTGCCAGCAGCCTCCGGACAGGGGGTGGCTACACCTTC. As protein: CASSLRTGGGYTF.

Turning to this clonotype: Since a much larger clone is just one base distant, this may be a read error. The V gene is TRBV29-1, the J gene TRBJ2-1; D is perhaps TRBD1 (5 bases). The ends were cut back, 0 bases at V and 5 bases at J, with 14 bases in the middle. Germline CDR1 SQVTM, CDR2 ANQGSEA. The CDR3 extends over 15 amino acids. This chain's CDR3 is CSVEDKAGLNNEQFF. The CDR3, as DNA: TGCAGCGTTGAAGATAAGGCAGGGCTTAACAATGAGCAGTTCTTC.

V and J are TRBV3-1 and TRBJ2-5; TRBD2 matches 11 bases. This CDR3 is built from 17 residues. V was clipped by 0 bases and J by 2 bases; unmatched bases: 5. Germline CDR1 LGHDT, CDR2 YNNKEL (reference sequence). The CDR3 nucleotides read TGTGCCAGCAGCCAAGATCTGGCTAGCGGGGGGCAAGAGACCCAGTACTTC. The encoded protein is CASSQDLASGGQETQYF.

V and J are TRBV20-1 and TRBJ2-1, with D perhaps assigned TRBD1 or TRBD2 (6 bases each). This CDR3 comprises 17 residues. Trimming took 0 bases from V and 4 from J, leaving 19 bases between them. Germline V gene data show CDR1 as DFQATT and CDR2 as SNEGSKA (reference sequence). The CDR3 coding sequence is TGCAGTGCTAGAGATGGGGGCGGGACGGCGGATTACAATGAGCAGTTCTTC. Amino acid sequence: CSARDGGGTADYNEQFF.

The rearrangement links TRBV29-1 to TRBJ2-1; tentatively, D is TRBD1 (5 bases). The DNA end favors TRBJ2-7, so the J call may be wrong. The CDR3 has 13 amino acids. Germline loops: CDR1 SQVTM, CDR2 ANQGSEA. As DNA, the CDR3 is TGCAGCGCTTGCCTGACAGAGACCTACGAGCAGTACTTC. The encoded protein is CSACLTETYEQYF.

The chain is built from TRBV7-2 and TRBJ1-1; D gene unclear. V was pared by 1 base and J by 11 bases, with 17 bases between. Germline loops: CDR1 SGHTA, CDR2 FQGNSA. This CDR3 region has 14 residues. The CDR3 bases are TGTGCCAGCAGCTTAGTGACCTCGCCGGTGGGGGCTTTCTTT. This codes for CASSLVTSPVGAFF. The variable domain in full, with the rest retrieved from reference TRBV7-2 and TRBJ1-1, is GAGVSQSPSNKVTEKGKDVELRCDPISGHTALYWYRQSLGQGLEFLIYFQGNSAPDKSGLPSDRFSAERTGGSVSTLTIQRTQQEDSAVYLCASSLVTSPVGAFFGQGTRLTVV.

The chain uses TRBV28 and TRBJ2-1; D might be TRBD2 (5 bases). Germline V CDR1 and CDR2: MDHEN, SYDVKM. The CDR3 totals 14 residues. V was trimmed by 7 bases and J by 7 bases, leaving 17 bases between them. CDR3 loop: CASNLSGTKNEQFF. CDR3 coding DNA: TGTGCCAGCAATTTGAGCGGCACAAAGAATGAGCAGTTCTTC.

This chain joins TRBV29-1 and TRBJ1-2; the match to TRBD1 covers 8 bases. Trimming at V came to 1 base and at J to 8 bases, leaving 12 bases not matched to a gene. Germline loops: CDR1 SQVTM, CDR2 ANQGSEA. CDR3 length: 15 amino acids. The CDR3 DNA reads as TGCAGCGTTGAAGGCCGACAGGGGCCCTTCGAGGGCTACACCTTC. Amino acids: CSVEGRQGPFEGYTF.

The rearrangement uses TRBV4-1 and TRBJ1-1; possibly TRBD1 for D (5 bases). This CDR3 has 13 residues. With 1 base removed from V and 9 bases from J, the gap between germline ends came to 12 bases. CDR1 is MGHRA and CDR2 is YSYEKL in the germline V gene. CDR3 sequence reads: CASSQVGQGKAFF. CDR3 in DNA: TGCGCCAGCAGCCAAGTCGGACAAGGAAAAGCTTTCTTT.

The gene calls are TRBV7-9 and TRBJ1-5; perhaps TRBD1 as D (6 bases). The CDR3 extends over 14 amino acids. Trimming left V 4 bases short and J 6 bases short, with 13 bases between. CDR1 SEHNR and CDR2 FQNEAQ come from the germline V gene (reference sequence). Here the CDR3 reads CASSSGGASQPQHF. CDR3 DNA sequence: TGTGCCAGCAGCTCCGGGGGGGCTAGTCAGCCCCAGCATTTT.

The gene calls are TRBV7-2 and TRBJ2-3; D unclear. The CDR3 runs 18 residues. V was shortened by 2 bases and J by 3 bases, with 21 bases between the two germline ends. Germline assignment: CDR1 SGHTA and CDR2 FQGNSA. CDR3 nucleotide sequence: TGTGCCAGCAGCTTAAAGGTTCTGTCGGCTTATTCTACAGATACGCAGTATTTT. It specifies CASSLKVLSAYSTDTQYF.

The genes are TRBV7-3 and TRBJ2-7; no reliable D call. This CDR3 contains 15 residues. V gave up 5 bases and J gave up 3 bases, with 17 bases separating them. Germline CDR1 and CDR2: SGHTA and FQGTGA. CDR3 loop: CASSMDPGVGYEQYF. The CDR3 DNA reads TGTGCCAGCAGCATGGACCCGGGCGTGGGCTACGAGCAGTACTTC. Full variable domain (rest looked up from reference TRBV7-3 and TRBJ2-7): GAGVSQTPSNKVTEKGKYVELRCDPISGHTALYWYRQSLGQGPEFLIYFQGTGAADDSGLPNDRFFAVRPEGSVSTLKIQRTERGDSAVYLCASSMDPGVGYEQYFGPGTRLTVT.

This clonotype was counted at least ten times. This rearrangement joins TRBV29-1 to TRBJ2-1, with no clear D. V was trimmed by 2 bases and J by 0 bases, leaving 5 bases between them. The CDR3 extends over 13 amino acids. In germline, CDR1 is SQVTM, CDR2 ANQGSEA. CDR3 nucleotides: TGCAGCGTTGAATATTTCTCCTACAATGAGCAGTTCTTC. It encodes CSVEYFSYNEQFF.

The chain joins TRBV29-1 to TRBJ1-3; D is unclear. Per germline, CDR1 SQVTM and CDR2 ANQGSEA. This CDR3 has 14 amino acids. The V end was cut by 4 bases, the J end by 0 bases, with 10 bases between. The CDR3, as DNA: TGCAGCGTTGGAGGCGTTAACTCTGGAAACACCATATATTTT. Translation: CSVGGVNSGNTIYF. Full variable domain (remainder filled in from reference TRBV29-1 and TRBJ1-3): SAVISQKPSRDICQRGTSLTIQCQVDSQVTMMFWYRQQPGQSLTLIATANQGSEATYESGFVIDKFPISRPNLTFSTLTVSNMSPEDSSIYLCSVGGVNSGNTIYFGEGSWLTVV.

As to this clonotype: One junction end disagrees with the germline gene, perhaps due to a read error. The chain joins TRBV9 to TRBJ2-5, with 7 bases fitting TRBD2. In germline, CDR1 is SGDLS, CDR2 YYNGEE. The CDR3 is 13 residues long. Written as DNA, the CDR3 is TGTGCCGGCAGCGCAGGACTAGATGAGACCCAGTACTTC. It encodes CAGSAGLDETQYF. The complete variable domain, with remaining parts taken from reference TRBV9 and TRBJ2-5, reads DSGVTQTPKHLITATGQRVTLRCSPRSGDLSVYWYQQSLDQGLQFLIQYYNGEERAKGNILERFSAQQFPDLHSELNLSSLELGDSALYFCAGSAGLDETQYFGPGTRLLVL.

The J gene is TRBJ1-2, the V gene TRBV20-1, with 9 bases that match TRBD1. The CDR3 totals 17 residues. Looked up from germline, CDR1 is DFQATT and CDR2 is SNEGSKA (reference sequence). The junction had 12 bases not matched to a gene; V was cut back by 4 bases and J by 0 bases. CDR3 region: CSATPRGQGQANYGYTF. CDR3 nucleotide sequence: TGCAGTGCTACGCCGCGCGGACAGGGGCAGGCTAACTATGGCTACACCTTC.